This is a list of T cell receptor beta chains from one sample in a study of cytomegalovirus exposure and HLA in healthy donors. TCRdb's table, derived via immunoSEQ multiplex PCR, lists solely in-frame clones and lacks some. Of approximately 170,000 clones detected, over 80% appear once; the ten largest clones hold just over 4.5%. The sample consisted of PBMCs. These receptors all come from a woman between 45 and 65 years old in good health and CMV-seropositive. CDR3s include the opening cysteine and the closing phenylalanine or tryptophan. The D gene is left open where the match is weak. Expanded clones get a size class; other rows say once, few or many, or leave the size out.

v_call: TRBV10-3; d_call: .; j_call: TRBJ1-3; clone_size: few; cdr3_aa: CAISDDRYSGNTIYF; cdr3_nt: TGTGCCATCAGTGATGACAGGTACTCTGGAAACACCATATATTTT
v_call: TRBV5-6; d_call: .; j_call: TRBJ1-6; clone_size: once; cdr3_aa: CASSLGQGGSPLHF; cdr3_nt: TGTGCCAGCAGCTTAGGCCAGGGTGGATCACCCCTCCACTTT
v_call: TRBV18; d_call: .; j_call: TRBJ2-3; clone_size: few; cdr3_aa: CASSPGRRASDTQYF; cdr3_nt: TGTGCCAGCTCACCGGGTAGGAGAGCCTCAGATACGCAGTATTTT
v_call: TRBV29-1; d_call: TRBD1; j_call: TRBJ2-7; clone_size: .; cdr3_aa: CSVEKGQGHYEQYF; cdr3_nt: TGCAGCGTTGAAAAGGGACAGGGCCACTACGAGCAGTACTTC
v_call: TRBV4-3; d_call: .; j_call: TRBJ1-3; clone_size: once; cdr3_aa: CASSQESPGSSGNTIYF; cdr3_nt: TGCGCCAGCAGCCAAGAAAGCCCCGGGAGCTCTGGAAACACCATATATTTT
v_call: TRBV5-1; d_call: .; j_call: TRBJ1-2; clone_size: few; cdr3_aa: CASSLDPGSYGYTF; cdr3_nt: TGCGCCAGCAGCTTGGATCCAGGGTCCTATGGCTACACCTTC
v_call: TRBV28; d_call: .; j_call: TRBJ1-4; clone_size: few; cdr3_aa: CASRLNEKLFF; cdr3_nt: TGTGCCAGCAGGCTAAATGAAAAACTGTTTTTT
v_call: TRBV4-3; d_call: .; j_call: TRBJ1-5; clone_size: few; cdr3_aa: CASSQDRNQPQHF; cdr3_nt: TGCGCCAGCAGCCAAGATCGGAATCAGCCCCAGCATTTT
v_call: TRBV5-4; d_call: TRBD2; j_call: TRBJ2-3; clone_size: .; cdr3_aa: CASSWTSGGTDTQYF; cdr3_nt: TGTGCCAGCAGCTGGACTAGCGGGGGTACAGATACGCAGTATTTT
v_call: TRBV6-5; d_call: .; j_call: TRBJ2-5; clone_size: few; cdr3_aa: CASREQGTYQETQYF; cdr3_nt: TGTGCCAGCAGAGAACAGGGGACTTACCAAGAGACCCAGTACTTC
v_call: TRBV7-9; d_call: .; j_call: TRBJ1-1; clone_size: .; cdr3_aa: CASRAEEVRFVYTEAFF; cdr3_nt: TGTGCCAGCAGGGCTGAGGAGGTGCGTTTCGTGTACACTGAAGCTTTCTTT
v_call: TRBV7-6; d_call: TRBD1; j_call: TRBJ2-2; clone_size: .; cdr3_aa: CASSLGLRGRTGELFF; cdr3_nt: TGTGCCAGCAGCTTGGGTTTGAGGGGGCGGACCGGGGAGCTGTTTTTT
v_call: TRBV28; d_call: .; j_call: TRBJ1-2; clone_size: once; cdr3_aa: CASSHSRFYGYTF; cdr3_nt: TGTGCCAGCAGTCACAGTAGATTCTATGGCTACACCTTC
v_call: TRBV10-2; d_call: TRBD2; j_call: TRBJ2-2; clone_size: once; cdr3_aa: CASSFQRGYTGELFF; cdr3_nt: TGCGCCAGCAGTTTTCAGCGGGGGTACACCGGGGAGCTGTTTTTT
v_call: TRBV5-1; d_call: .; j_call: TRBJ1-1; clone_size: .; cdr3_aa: CASSLLGENTEAFF; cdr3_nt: TGCGCCAGCAGCTTGTTAGGGGAAAACACTGAAGCTTTCTTT
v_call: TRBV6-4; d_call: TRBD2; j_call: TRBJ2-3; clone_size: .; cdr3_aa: CASSESGGFADTQYF; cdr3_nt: TGTGCCAGCAGTGAAAGCGGGGGGTTCGCAGATACGCAGTATTTT
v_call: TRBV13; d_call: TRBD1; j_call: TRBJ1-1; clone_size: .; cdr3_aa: CASSQTGAEAFF; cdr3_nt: TGTGCCAGCAGCCAGACAGGGGCTGAAGCTTTCTTT
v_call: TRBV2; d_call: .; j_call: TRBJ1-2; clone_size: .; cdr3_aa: CASSESRGGKDGYTF; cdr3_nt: TGTGCCAGCAGTGAGTCTAGGGGGGGTAAGGATGGCTACACCTTC
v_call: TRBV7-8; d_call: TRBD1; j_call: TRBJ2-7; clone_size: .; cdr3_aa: CASSFHTGQPYEQYF; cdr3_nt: TGTGCCAGCAGCTTCCATACGGGACAGCCCTACGAGCAGTACTTC
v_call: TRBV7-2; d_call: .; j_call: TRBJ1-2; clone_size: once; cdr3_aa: CASSLARASYTF; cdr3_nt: TGTGCCAGCAGCTTAGCCAGGGCGAGCTACACCTTC
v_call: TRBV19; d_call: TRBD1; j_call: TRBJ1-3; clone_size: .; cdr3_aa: CASSRTGGRSGNTIYF; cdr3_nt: TGTGCCAGTAGTCGGACAGGTGGACGATCTGGAAACACCATATATTTT
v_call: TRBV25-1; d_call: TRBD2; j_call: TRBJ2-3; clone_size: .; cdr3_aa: CASSVGLGGATDTQYF; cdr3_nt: TGTGCCAGCAGCGTCGGTCTCGGGGGGGCGACAGATACGCAGTATTTT
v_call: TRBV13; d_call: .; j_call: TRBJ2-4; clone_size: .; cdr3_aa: CASSASGIIAKNIQYF; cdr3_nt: TGTGCCAGCAGCGCTTCGGGGATTATAGCCAAAAACATTCAGTACTTC
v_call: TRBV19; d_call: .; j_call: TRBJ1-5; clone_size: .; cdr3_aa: CASSIQGPGNQPQHF; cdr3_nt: TGTGCCAGTAGTATACAGGGTCCGGGCAATCAGCCCCAGCATTTT
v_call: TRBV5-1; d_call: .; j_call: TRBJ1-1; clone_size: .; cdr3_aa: CASSLDLPPTTEAFF; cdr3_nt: TGCGCCAGCAGCTTGGACCTCCCCCCAACAACCGAAGCTTTCTTT
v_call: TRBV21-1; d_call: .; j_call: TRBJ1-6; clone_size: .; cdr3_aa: CASRQVYNSPLHF; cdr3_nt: TGTGCCAGCAGACAGGTTTATAATTCACCCCTCCACTTT
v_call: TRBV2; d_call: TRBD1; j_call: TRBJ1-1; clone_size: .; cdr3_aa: CASGQGRTEAFF; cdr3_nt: TGTGCCAGTGGACAGGGGCGGACTGAAGCTTTCTTT
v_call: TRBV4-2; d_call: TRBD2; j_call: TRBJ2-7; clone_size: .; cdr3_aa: CASSQELAGGYEQYF; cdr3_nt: TGTGCCAGCAGCCAAGAATTAGCGGGAGGTTACGAGCAGTACTTC
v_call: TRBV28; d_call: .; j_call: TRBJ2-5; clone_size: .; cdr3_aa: CASSVYASRKETQYF; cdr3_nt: TGTGCCAGCAGTGTTTATGCGTCCCGAAAAGAGACCCAGTACTTC
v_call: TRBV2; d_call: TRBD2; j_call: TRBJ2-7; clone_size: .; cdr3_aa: CASSVERDSYEQYF; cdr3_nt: TGTGCCAGCAGTGTTGAGCGGGACTCCTACGAGCAGTACTTC
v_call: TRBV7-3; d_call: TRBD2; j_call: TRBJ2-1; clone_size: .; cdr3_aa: CASSLNYGGSGGGEQFF; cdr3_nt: TGTGCCAGCAGCTTAAATTACGGAGGGTCGGGGGGAGGTGAGCAGTTCTTC
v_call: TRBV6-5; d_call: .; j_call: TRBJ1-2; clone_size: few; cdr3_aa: CASSYAGAGYTF; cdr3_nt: TGTGCCAGCAGTTACGCGGGGGCTGGCTACACCTTC
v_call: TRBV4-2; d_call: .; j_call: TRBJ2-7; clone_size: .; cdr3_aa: CARSVSYF; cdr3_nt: TGTGCCAGAAGCGTCTCGTACTTC
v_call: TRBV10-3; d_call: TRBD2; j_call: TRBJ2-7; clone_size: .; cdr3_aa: CAIKTSGTTYEQYF; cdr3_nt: TGTGCCATCAAGACTAGCGGGACCACCTACGAGCAGTACTTC
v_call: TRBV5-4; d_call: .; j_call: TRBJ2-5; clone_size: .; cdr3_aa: CASSRGQGSETQYF; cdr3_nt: TGTGCCAGCAGCCGAGGCCAGGGGTCGGAGACCCAGTACTTC
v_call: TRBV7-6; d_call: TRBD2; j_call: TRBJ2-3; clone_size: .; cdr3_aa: CASSLAASASGGPDTQYF; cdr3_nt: TGTGCCAGCAGCTTAGCGGCATCGGCTAGCGGGGGCCCGGATACGCAGTATTTT
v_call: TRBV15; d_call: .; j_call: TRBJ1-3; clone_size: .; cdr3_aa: CATSRDYEGTLGNTIYF; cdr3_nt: TGTGCCACCAGCAGAGACTATGAAGGGACACTAGGGAACACCATATATTTT
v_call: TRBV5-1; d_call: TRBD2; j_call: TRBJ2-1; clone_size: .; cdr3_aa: CASSSTLAGVYNEQFF; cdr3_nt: TGCGCCAGCAGCTCGACCCTAGCGGGGGTGTACAATGAGCAGTTCTTC
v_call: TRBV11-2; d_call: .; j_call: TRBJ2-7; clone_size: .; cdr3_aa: CASSPTSGEQYF; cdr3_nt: TGTGCCAGCAGCCCCACCTCGGGCGAGCAGTACTTC
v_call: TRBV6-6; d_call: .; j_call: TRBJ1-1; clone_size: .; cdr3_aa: CASSYSNRVTEAFF; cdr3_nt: TGTGCCAGCAGTTACTCGAACAGGGTCACTGAAGCTTTCTTT
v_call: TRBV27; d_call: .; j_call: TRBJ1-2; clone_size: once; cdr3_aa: CASSLSQGYGYTF; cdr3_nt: TGTGCCAGCAGTTTGTCCCAGGGGTATGGCTACACCTTC
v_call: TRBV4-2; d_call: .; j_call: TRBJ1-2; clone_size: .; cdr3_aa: CASSQVVESYGYTF; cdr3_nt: TGTGCCAGCAGCCAAGTAGTGGAGAGCTATGGCTACACCTTC
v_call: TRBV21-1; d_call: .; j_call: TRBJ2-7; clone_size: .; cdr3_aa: CASSASGTSYEQYF; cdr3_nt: TGTGCCAGCAGCGCGTCCGGGACAAGCTACGAGCAGTACTTC
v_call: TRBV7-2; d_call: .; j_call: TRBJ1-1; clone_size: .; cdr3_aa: CASSPNRPNTEAFF; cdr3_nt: TGTGCCAGCAGCCCCAACAGGCCTAACACTGAAGCTTTCTTT